Each of the 25 T cell receptor beta chains below was sequenced from the same sample in a study of T cell repertoires in cytomegalovirus infection. Each CDR3 protein gets one entry after TCRdb re-called the reads with MiXCR. The sample consists of more than 250,000 distinct CDR3 sequences, around 15% of them appearing once. Sequencing was carried out using PBMCs. Receptors were obtained from a human donor in good health (CMV status not recorded). Some clones in this sample may be carry-over from other donors' samples.

This rearrangement joins TRBV7-9 to TRBJ2-1; D ambiguous. V gave up 4 bases and J gave up 2 bases, with 6 bases separating them. The CDR3 runs 13 residues. Per the germline V gene, CDR1 is SEHNR and CDR2 is FQNEAQ (reference sequence). CDR3 amino acids: CASSSPAYNEQFF. The CDR3 nucleotides read TGTGCCAGCAGCTCCCCAGCCTACAATGAGCAGTTCTTC.

This clonotype has only a few counts. The chain has TRBV6-6 and TRBJ2-3; 9 bases map to TRBD2. The germline CDR1 and CDR2 sequences are MNHNY and SVGAGI (reference sequence). The CDR3 consists of 15 residues. Trimming took 6 bases from V and 6 from J; bases not matched to a gene: 10. The chain's CDR3 is CASSLPGTSSDTQYF. CDR3 nucleotides: TGTGCCAGCAGCCTCCCCGGGACTAGCTCCGATACGCAGTATTTT.

This clonotype appeared a few times. The chain has TRBV7-2 and TRBJ1-4; TRBD1 aligns across 7 bases. Trimming cost V 5 bases and J 2 bases; bases outside gene matches: 8. CDR3 length: 16 amino acids. The germline gives CDR1 SGHTA, CDR2 FQGNSA. The CDR3 DNA reads TGTGCCAGCAGCCAACGAAACAGGGGTACTAATGAAAAACTGTTTTTT. Its translation is CASSQRNRGTNEKLFF. The whole variable domain, filled in from reference TRBV7-2 and TRBJ1-4, reads GAGVSQSPSNKVTEKGKDVELRCDPISGHTALYWYRQSLGQGLEFLIYFQGNSAPDKSGLPSDRFSAERTGGSVSTLTIQRTQQEDSAVYLCASSQRNRGTNEKLFFGSGTQLSVL.

This clonotype was counted at least ten times. J is TRBJ2-1 and V is TRBV20-1; 11 bases match TRBD2. Trimming at V came to 5 bases and at J to 3 bases, leaving 15 bases not matched to a gene. The germline CDR1 and CDR2 sequences are DFQATT and SNEGSKA (reference sequence). The CDR3 loop spans 18 amino acids. DNA for the CDR3: TGCAGTGCTGTGAAGGGACTAGCGGACTCACGGGGCTACAATGAGCAGTTCTTC. Translating it yields CSAVKGLADSRGYNEQFF.

The chain combines TRBV20-1 with TRBJ2-3, with a possible D match to TRBD2 (6 bases). V lost 3 bases and J 1 base, leaving 14 bases between the germline ends. The CDR3 covers 15 residues. Germline CDR1 reads DFQATT; CDR2 reads SNEGSKA (reference sequence). The CDR3 spells CSASGREHGTDTQYF. The CDR3, as DNA: TGCAGTGCTAGTGGTCGGGAGCACGGCACAGATACGCAGTATTTT.

Remarks on this clonotype: Its ends do not fully match the called genes, so a read error is possible. The chain recombines TRBV19 with TRBJ1-4; D gene unclear. The CDR3 runs 15 residues. Germline V lookup: CDR1 LNHDA, CDR2 SQIVND (reference sequence). CDR3 DNA sequence: TGTGCCAGTAGGAAAAATGGAAAGAGTAATGAAGGGTTACTTTTT. It specifies CASRKNGKSNEGLLF.

The gene calls are TRBV6-2 or TRBV6-3 and TRBJ2-1; 11 bases agree with TRBD2. The CDR3 is 16 residues long. J lost 4 bases, V lost 7 bases, and 9 bases had no gene match. Germline loops: CDR1 MNHEY, CDR2 SVGEGT. The CDR3 DNA reads as TGTGCCAGCACTCCTCCGGGACTAGCGGAGTACAATGAGCAGTTCTTC. Encoded protein: CASTPPGLAEYNEQFF.

This clonotype has only a few counts. This may be a read error: a much more frequent sequence differs by one nucleotide. The rearrangement joins TRBV11-2 to TRBJ2-1; 11 bases line up with TRBD2. The germline V gene has CDR1 SGHAT and CDR2 FQNNGV. This CDR3 has 15 residues. Trimming cost V 5 bases and J 5 bases; bases outside gene matches: 5. The chain's CDR3 is CASSAGTSGNNEQFF. CDR3 DNA: TGTGCCAGCAGCGCCGGGACTAGCGGCAACAATGAGCAGTTCTTC. Full variable domain (outside the CDR3, taken from reference TRBV11-2 and TRBJ2-1): EAGVAQSPRYKIIEKRQSVAFWCNPISGHATLYWYQQILGQGPKLLIQFQNNGVVDDSQLPKDRFSAERLKGVDSTLKIQPAKLEDSAVYLCASSAGTSGNNEQFFGPGTRLTVL.

Notes on this clonotype: A read error may produce the germline difference seen at one junction end. The V and J genes are TRBV7-1 and TRBJ2-7; TRBD2 agrees at 8 bases. TRBV7-1 is an open reading frame whose function is uncertain. This CDR3 region has 14 residues. The CDR3 reads CASSPSGSVNERYF. The CDR3 DNA follows: TGTGCCAGCAGCCCCAGCGGGAGTGTCAACGAGCGGTACTTC.

In its sample, this clonotype was seen many times. CDR3 amino acids: CASSFRTGEVEAFF. CDR3 in DNA: TGTGCCAGCAGCTTTAGGACAGGGGAAGTTGAAGCTTTCTTT. The V call is TRBV11-2, the J call TRBJ1-1, with 9 bases lining up with TRBD1. V shed 3 bases, J shed 7 bases, and the junction held 6 bases outside the gene matches. Germline V gene data show CDR1 as SGHAT and CDR2 as FQNNGV. The CDR3 sequence is 14 residues long.

The rearrangement links TRBV29-1 to TRBJ1-1, with 8 bases aligning to TRBD1. V was clipped by 4 bases and J by 3 bases; unmatched bases: 10. The CDR3 covers 15 residues. From germline, CDR1 is SQVTM and CDR2 ANQGSEA. CDR3 sequence (DNA): TGCAGCGTTGGGACAGGGCTGCGCCAGGACACTGAAGCTTTCTTT. It specifies CSVGTGLRQDTEAFF. The full variable domain, its missing parts supplied by reference TRBV29-1 and TRBJ1-1, is SAVISQKPSRDICQRGTSLTIQCQVDSQVTMMFWYRQQPGQSLTLIATANQGSEATYESGFVIDKFPISRPNLTFSTLTVSNMSPEDSSIYLCSVGTGLRQDTEAFFGQGTRLTVV.

The V call is TRBV19, the J call TRBJ1-1; TRBD1 agrees at 9 bases. The CDR3 has 14 amino acids. The germline V gene encodes CDR1 LNHDA and CDR2 SQIVND (reference sequence). With 3 bases clipped from V and 4 bases from J, the junction kept 3 bases outside the gene matches. The CDR3 nucleotides read TGTGCCAGTAGTATGGGACAGGGAAGCACTGAAGCTTTCTTT. Protein sequence: CASSMGQGSTEAFF.

The chain carries TRBV28 and TRBJ1-5; 9 bases are shared with TRBD1. The V and J ends lost 2 bases and 4 bases, in that order; junction bases with no gene match: 3. Germline assignment: CDR1 MDHEN and CDR2 SYDVKM. The CDR3 is 15 residues long. The chain's CDR3 is CASSLPGTGNQPQHF. CDR3 DNA: TGTGCCAGCAGTTTACCCGGGACAGGGAATCAGCCCCAGCATTTT.

This clonotype was observed a few times. The chain uses TRBV6-2 or TRBV6-3 and TRBJ2-1; TRBD2 matches 11 bases. The ends lost 3 bases at V and 4 bases at J; junction bases unmatched: 8. The CDR3 totals 17 residues. Germline-derived CDR1 and CDR2 are MNHEY and SVGEGT. The CDR3 region is CASSYSGTSGTYNEQFF. DNA of the CDR3: TGTGCCAGCAGTTATTCCGGGACTAGCGGAACTTACAATGAGCAGTTCTTC.

This clonotype was counted ten times or more. This chain joins TRBV4-1 and TRBJ2-1, with 7 positions matching TRBD1. The V segment lost 3 bases and the J segment 4 bases; nucleotides outside the gene matches: 6. The germline gives CDR1 MGHRA, CDR2 YSYEKL. The CDR3 extends over 15 amino acids. The CDR3 region is CASSQIQGLYNEQFF. The CDR3 DNA sequence: TGCGCCAGCAGCCAGATACAGGGGCTTTACAATGAGCAGTTCTTC.

CDR3 in amino acids: CASSPMDTQYF. CDR3 sequence (DNA): TGTGCCAGCAGCCCCATGGATACGCAGTATTTT. V gene TRBV7-9 combines with J gene TRBJ2-3, with unresolved D. Per the germline V gene, CDR1 is SEHNR and CDR2 is FQNEAQ (reference sequence). Trimming pared 5 bases from V and 6 bases from J, leaving 6 bases between. The CDR3 length is 11 residues.

This clonotype was seen a few times. This chain links TRBV28 with TRBJ2-3, with 10 bases aligning to TRBD2. Germline V CDR1 and CDR2: MDHEN, SYDVKM. Trimming at V came to 5 bases and at J to 3 bases, leaving 2 bases not matched to a gene. The CDR3 has 14 residues. This CDR3 reads CASSERGGTDTQYF. CDR3 coding DNA: TGTGCCAGCAGTGAGCGGGGGGGAACAGATACGCAGTATTTT.

This chain uses TRBV29-1 with TRBJ2-1; tentative D call: TRBD2 (6 bases). The CDR3 has 15 amino acids. V lost 4 bases, J lost 7 bases, and 20 bases lay in between. Germline values: CDR1 SQVTM, CDR2 ANQGSEA. The CDR3 loop is CSVAKVASDVNEQFF. CDR3 in DNA: TGCAGCGTTGCAAAGGTGGCTAGCGATGTTAATGAGCAGTTCTTC.

This clonotype has ten or more counts. This chain links TRBV7-8 with TRBJ2-2, with D perhaps TRBD1 (6 bases). The CDR3 consists of 13 residues. Germline lookup yields CDR1 SGHVS and CDR2 FQNEAQ. The V end was cut by 5 bases, the J end by 6 bases, with 10 bases between. Here the CDR3 DNA reads TGTGCCAGCAGCATAAACAGGGCCGGGGAGCTGTTTTTT. This codes for CASSINRAGELFF.

This clonotype was observed at least ten times. The V and J genes are TRBV6-5 and TRBJ2-6; a weak D match, TRBD1 (5 bases). CDR1 is MNHEY and CDR2 is SVGAGI in the germline V gene. This CDR3 region has 15 residues. V dropped 7 bases and J dropped 0 bases, with 10 bases sitting between them. CDR3 sequence reads: CASNDRISGANVLTF. The CDR3 DNA reads as TGTGCCAGCAACGACAGAATCTCTGGGGCCAACGTCCTGACTTTC.

This clonotype has a count of ten or more. The gene calls are TRBV7-8 and TRBJ2-7, with 7 bases that match TRBD1. From germline, CDR1 is SGHVS and CDR2 FQNEAQ. V trimming: 1 base; J trimming: 3 bases; junction bases outside the gene matches: 9. This CDR3 is 16 amino acids long. CDR3 coding DNA: TGTGCCAGCAGCTTAGGGCCCCTCGGACAGGACTACGAGCAGTACTTC. Amino acids: CASSLGPLGQDYEQYF. Using reference TRBV7-8 and TRBJ2-7 for the parts outside the CDR3, the full variable domain is GAGVSQSPRYKVAKRGQDVALRCDPISGHVSLFWYQQALGQGPEFLTYFQNEAQLDKSGLPSDRFFAERPEGSVSTLKIQRTQQEDSAVYLCASSLGPLGQDYEQYFGPGTRLTVT.

The chain recombines TRBV29-1 with TRBJ2-5; D ambiguous. V was cut by 6 bases and J by 1 base, with 9 bases left in between. The CDR3 loop spans 12 amino acids. CDR1 is SQVTM and CDR2 is ANQGSEA in the germline V gene. The CDR3 sequence: CSVGKTQETQYF. CDR3 DNA: TGCAGCGTGGGGAAGACCCAAGAGACCCAGTACTTC.

This chain links TRBV19 with TRBJ2-2; 7 nucleotides match TRBD1. The CDR3 totals 15 residues. CDR1 and CDR2 from the germline V gene are LNHDA and SQIVND (reference sequence). J lost 6 bases, V lost 7 bases, and 11 bases had no gene match. The CDR3 bases are TGTGCCAGTACCCATAACCACAGGGGTGCCGGGGAGCTGTTTTTT. Translation gives CASTHNHRGAGELFF.

This clonotype was counted many times. J is TRBJ1-3 and V is TRBV5-6; the D is unclear. Trimming took 5 bases from V and 0 from J, leaving 12 bases between them. The CDR3 has 15 residues. Germline V gives CDR1 SGHDT, CDR2 YYEEEE. The CDR3 sequence: CASSRDAISGNTIYF. The DNA for the CDR3 is TGTGCCAGCAGTCGTGACGCTATCTCTGGAAACACCATATATTTT.

This sequence joins TRBV7-9 and TRBJ2-7; a possible D gene is TRBD2 (6 bases). The CDR3 contains 15 residues. The germline V gene encodes CDR1 SEHNR and CDR2 FQNEAQ (reference sequence). The V gene lost 2 bases and the J gene lost 3 bases, with 14 bases spanning the gap. CDR3 amino acids: CASSLLGGGNYEQYF. The CDR3 DNA reads TGTGCCAGCAGCTTATTGGGGGGAGGAAACTACGAGCAGTACTTC.